The 19 T cell receptor beta chains given below trace back to one sample, sequenced in a study of blood T cells in healthy people across ages. Through a sample-barcoded 5' primer and a J-beta primer mix, a second PCR was run for roughly 6 to 12 cycles. TCRdb reanalysed the 5' RACE reads using MiXCR and keeps one entry per CDR3 protein. Among hundreds of thousands of distinct CDR3 sequences, just under 25% were seen once, and the ten largest hold 9.4%. The data also belong to a second study, concerning T cells of mothers and their children.

The sample comprised blood. The receptors were sampled from a boy aged 5 to 17 in good health.

The V gene is TRBV20-1, the J gene TRBJ1-4, with 8 bases that match TRBD1. Germline V gene data show CDR1 as DFQATT and CDR2 as SNEGSKA (reference sequence). V lost 6 bases and J lost 8; bases outside the gene matches: 14. This CDR3 has 15 residues. In DNA form, the CDR3 reads TGCAGTGCCCTCAACCTACAGGGGGTGAAGGAAAAACTGTTTTTT. This encodes CSALNLQGVKEKLFF.

The chain is built from TRBV4-3 and TRBJ2-7; D possibly uses TRBD1 or TRBD2 (6 bases each). CDR1 is LGHNA and CDR2 is YSLEER in the germline V gene. CDR3 length: 15 residues. V was pared by 0 bases and J by 3 bases, with 12 bases between. Written as DNA, the CDR3 is TGCGCCAGCAGCCAAGATGTCGGGGGCTACTACGAGCAGTACTTC. Translation gives CASSQDVGGYYEQYF.

J is TRBJ2-3 and V is TRBV28, with D possibly TRBD2 on 6 matching bases. CDR3 length: 15 amino acids. Per germline, CDR1 MDHEN and CDR2 SYDVKM. V shed 5 bases and J shed 2 bases, with 14 bases lying between them. CDR3 residues: CASSPHGSFTDTQYF. In DNA, the CDR3 is TGTGCCAGCAGTCCCCACGGGAGTTTCACAGATACGCAGTATTTT.

The chain recombines TRBV12-3 or TRBV12-4 with TRBJ2-5; perhaps TRBD1 as D (6 bases). This CDR3 is 16 amino acids long. Trimming stripped 7 bases from V and 5 bases from J, with 23 bases between. The CDR3 sequence is CASTPMDRIEGETQYF. The CDR3 DNA follows: TGTGCCAGCACACCTATGGACAGAATCGAGGGGGAGACCCAGTACTTC.

The V and J genes are TRBV6-5 and TRBJ1-6; 7 bases match TRBD1. This CDR3 has 18 amino acids. CDR1 is MNHEY and CDR2 is SVGAGI in the germline V gene. Trimming at V came to 2 bases and at J to 8 bases, leaving 15 bases not matched to a gene. This CDR3 reads CASSYSGWQGDEDSPLHF. In DNA form, the CDR3 reads TGTGCCAGCAGTTACAGCGGGTGGCAGGGGGATGAAGATTCACCCCTCCACTTT.

The chain is built from TRBV28 and TRBJ2-4, with 9 positions matching TRBD1. The length of the CDR3 is 17 residues. Germline trimming cut 10 bases from V and 0 bases from J; bases unmatched to any gene: 13. CDR1 MDHEN and CDR2 SYDVKM come from the germline V gene. CDR3 nucleotides: TGTGCCACCCAGATTCCGGGACAGGGCTCAGCCAAAAACATTCAGTACTTC. Protein product: CATQIPGQGSAKNIQYF.

The chain combines TRBV5-5 with TRBJ2-7; TRBD2 might be the D (6 bases). CDR3 length: 13 residues. Germline loops: CDR1 SGHKS, CDR2 YYEKEE (reference sequence). V lost 1 base and J 5 bases, leaving 10 bases between the germline ends. The chain's CDR3 is CASSLLGEDEQYF. CDR3 DNA sequence: TGTGCCAGCAGCTTGCTAGGGGAGGACGAGCAGTACTTC.

This clonotype turned up a few times. This sequence joins TRBV29-1 and TRBJ2-1; 7 nucleotides line up with TRBD2. The germline gives CDR1 SQVTM, CDR2 ANQGSEA. The ends lost 6 bases at V and 0 bases at J; junction bases unmatched: 5. This CDR3 contains 14 residues. The CDR3 nucleotides are TGCAGCGTGGTAGCGGGCAGCTCCTACAATGAGCAGTTCTTC. Translating it yields CSVVAGSSYNEQFF.

The V gene is TRBV4-3, the J gene TRBJ2-5, with 8 bases aligning to TRBD1. Germline CDR1 and CDR2: LGHNA and YSLEER. The CDR3 extends over 15 amino acids. Trimming at V came to 4 bases and at J to 3 bases, leaving 7 bases not matched to a gene. CDR3 nucleotide sequence: TGCGCCAGCAGCCGAGATCAGACAGGGGAAGAGACCCAGTACTTC. Protein product: CASSRDQTGEETQYF.

The rearrangement joins TRBV24-1 to TRBJ2-5; possibly TRBD1 for D (6 bases). Trimming stripped 10 bases from V and 5 bases from J, with 16 bases between. From germline, CDR1 is KGHDR and CDR2 SFDVKD. The CDR3 contains 13 residues. The CDR3 sequence is CATSRGTWETQYF. The CDR3 coding sequence is TGTGCCACATCAAGGGGGACGTGGGAGACCCAGTACTTC.

This chain connects TRBV15 to TRBJ2-7; no reliable D call. Germline V lookup: CDR1 LNHNV, CDR2 YYDKDF (reference sequence). CDR3 length: 14 amino acids. Trimming shortened V by 5 bases and J by 4 bases, and 15 bases separated the two germline ends. The chain's CDR3 is CATSGGGSGYEQYF. CDR3 DNA sequence: TGTGCCACCAGCGGTGGTGGGTCCGGATACGAGCAGTACTTC.

About this clonotype: One end of the junction does not line up with germline, which may come from a read error. This chain links TRBV12-3 or TRBV12-4 with TRBJ2-7; D is perhaps TRBD2 (6 bases). CDR3 size: 13 residues. The CDR3 DNA reads TGTGCCGGCAGTAGGGGACTCATCTACGAGCAGTACTTC. Residues: CAGSRGLIYEQYF.

The sample holds a few counts of this clonotype. The chain recombines TRBV29-1 with TRBJ2-5; TRBD2 aligns across 8 bases. The DNA end is more similar to TRBJ2-7, so the J call may be wrong. Germline values: CDR1 SQVTM, CDR2 ANQGSEA. CDR3 length: 13 amino acids. This chain's CDR3 is CSVRTSSTYEQYF. CDR3 nucleotides: TGCAGCGTGAGGACTAGCTCGACCTACGAGCAGTACTTC.

This clonotype has more than one count but fewer than ten. The CDR3 protein is CASGSSLRLAEDVDTQYF. CDR3 bases: TGTGCTAGTGGTTCCTCCCTCCGACTAGCGGAGGATGTAGATACGCAGTATTTT. This chain links TRBV12-5 with TRBJ2-3; 9 bases fit TRBD2. Germline V gene lookup returns CDR1 LGHNT and CDR2 FRNRAP. The J segment lost 5 bases and the V segment lost 4 bases, leaving 16 bases of the junction unmatched. This CDR3 region has 18 residues.

In its sample, this clonotype was seen a few times. The chain links TRBV4-3 to TRBJ2-7; tentatively, D is TRBD1 or TRBD2 (6 bases each). Germline CDR1 LGHNA, CDR2 YSLEER. Trimming cost V 1 base and J 3 bases, with 13 bases left between them. This CDR3 region has 15 residues. The CDR3 region has the DNA TGCGCCAGCAGCCAAGTTCCGGGGGCGGGCTACGAGCAGTACTTC. It encodes CASSQVPGAGYEQYF.

This clonotype was found a few times. This sequence joins TRBV7-6 and TRBJ2-2, with 7 bases matching TRBD1. This CDR3 has 16 amino acids. V was pared by 1 base and J by 1 base, with 3 bases of the junction left unmatched. Germline CDR1 is SGHVS and CDR2 is FNYEAQ. CDR3 DNA: TGTGCCAGCAGCTTAGGGGGGACAGAGAACACCGGGGAGCTGTTTTTT. Its protein is CASSLGGTENTGELFF.

The chain combines TRBV27 with TRBJ2-5, with 11 bases matching TRBD2. The DNA end lines up better with TRBJ2-1; the J call may be wrong. CDR3 length: 17 amino acids. Germline CDR1 and CDR2: MNHEY and SMNVEV (reference sequence). Written as DNA, the CDR3 is TGTGCCAGCAGTTTATTGCTAGCGGGAGGTCCCTACAATGAGCAGTTCTTC. It yields the protein CASSLLLAGGPYNEQFF.

This clonotype has just a few counts. This rearrangement joins TRBV6-2 or TRBV6-3 to TRBJ2-5; the match to TRBD2 covers 9 bases. CDR1 is MNHEY and CDR2 is SVGEGT in the germline V gene. V was pared by 2 bases and J by 5 bases, with 3 bases of the junction left unmatched. This CDR3 comprises 14 residues. The CDR3 DNA reads TGTGCCAGCAGTTACGGCGGGAGGGCGGAGACCCAGTACTTC. Translation gives CASSYGGRAETQYF.

This chain connects TRBV7-3 to TRBJ2-1, with D possibly TRBD2 on 7 matching bases. The CDR3 covers 16 residues. V was clipped by 2 bases and J by 3 bases, with 14 bases between them. Germline loops: CDR1 SGHTA, CDR2 FQGTGA. DNA for the CDR3: TGTGCCAGCAGCTTAGGGGGGCGCGGGGGCTACAATGAGCAGTTCTTC. Translating it yields CASSLGGRGGYNEQFF.